This TCR beta chain was sequenced for a study of blood T cell repertoires in COVID-19. About the study: The United States, Italy and Spain provided the acute and convalescent COVID-19 samples.

V lost 4 bases and J lost 1; bases outside the gene matches: 7. Germline values: CDR1 SGDLS, CDR2 YYNGEE. The CDR3 spans 15 residues. Authors' analysis steps: Reference gene primer amplification in the assay estimated nucleated cell counts. Sequenced by immunoSEQ multiplex PCR; TCRdb stores in-frame clones only, minus some. V and J calls and clone size are as listed in that table; D and trimming were resolved from the DNA. The profile shows roughly 300,000 clones, around 87% of them singletons. The clonotype originates from a woman in her fifties or sixties who had recovered from COVID-19. Sequenced input: peripheral blood. This chain links TRBV9 with TRBJ1-1, with 7 bases matching TRBD1. The CDR3 loop is CASSPSGGTNTEAFF. DNA for the CDR3: TGTGCCAGCAGCCCATCAGGGGGGACGAACACTGAAGCTTTCTTT. Full variable domain (remainder filled in from reference TRBV9 and TRBJ1-1): DSGVTQTPKHLITATGQRVTLRCSPRSGDLSVYWYQQSLDQGLQFLIQYYNGEERAKGNILERFSAQQFPDLHSELNLSSLELGDSALYFCASSPSGGTNTEAFFGQGTRLTVV.